This T cell receptor (beta chain) was found in a study of cytomegalovirus exposure and HLA in healthy donors. Study-wide findings and caveats: Analyzed later, most CMV-associated TCR beta chains appeared HLA-restricted. Previously analyzed data showed that most TCR beta V segments were productive at a frequency of about 90% or about 30%. Reported performance of the classifier showed diagnosis of cytomegalovirus status with high specificity and sensitivity.

PCR was performed using 60 Vbeta and 13 Jbeta primers. Clones were read by immunoSEQ multiplex PCR, and TCRdb kept only the in-frame ones, dropping some. The repertoire consists of roughly 130,000 clones, with just over 70% occurring once and the leading ten covering roughly 2.7%. A remark on this clone: What it recognizes is unknown.

The CDR3 spans 14 residues. Per germline, CDR1 SGDLS and CDR2 YYNGEE. Sequences were obtained from PBMCs. The TCR originated in a woman aged 55-70 years in good health and CMV-seropositive. J is TRBJ2-5 and V is TRBV9; 8 nucleotides match TRBD1. The DNA end favors TRBJ2-7, so the J call may be wrong. The CDR3 DNA sequence: TGTGCCAGCAGCGGCGGACAGGGTCCCTACGAGCAGTACTTC. Translated: CASSGGQGPYEQYF.